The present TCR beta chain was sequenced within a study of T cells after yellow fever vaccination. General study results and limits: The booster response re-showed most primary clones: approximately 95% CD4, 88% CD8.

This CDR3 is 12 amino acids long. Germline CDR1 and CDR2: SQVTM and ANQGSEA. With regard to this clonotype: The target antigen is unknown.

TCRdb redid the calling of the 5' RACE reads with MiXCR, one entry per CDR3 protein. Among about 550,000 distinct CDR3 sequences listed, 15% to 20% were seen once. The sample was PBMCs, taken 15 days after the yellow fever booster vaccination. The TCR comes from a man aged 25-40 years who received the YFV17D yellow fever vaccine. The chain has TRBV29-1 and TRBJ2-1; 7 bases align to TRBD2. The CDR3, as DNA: TGCAGGGCTGGGGGGGACCACAATGAGCAGTTCTTC. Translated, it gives CRAGGDHNEQFF.